Presented here are 9 T cell receptor beta chains from one specimen sequenced in a study of T cells in localized non-small cell lung cancer. The method was immunoSEQ multiplex PCR; TCRdb's version includes in-frame clones alone and lacks a portion of them. The table includes about 64,000 clones, approximately 80% detected once. Sample: PBMCs, taken before any cancer treatment. The receptors come from a man aged 40 to 69 with stage II lung adenocarcinoma.

The chain couples TRBV4-3 to TRBJ1-1; a weak D match, TRBD1 (6 bases). Germline CDR1 LGHNA, CDR2 YSLEER. This CDR3 is built from 13 residues. Trimming took 8 bases from V and 4 from J, leaving 14 bases between them. The DNA for the CDR3 is TGCGCCAGCTCCCAACAGGGCACCACTGAAGCTTTCTTT. Residues: CASSQQGTTEAFF.

The rearrangement joins TRBV9 to TRBJ2-2; D may be TRBD2 (6 bases). This CDR3 region has 17 residues. The germline gives CDR1 SGDLS, CDR2 YYNGEE. The V gene lost 2 bases and the J gene lost 2 bases, with 16 bases spanning the gap. DNA of the CDR3: TGTGCCAGCAGCGTCCGGGGAGGCACCTCCAACACCGGGGAGCTGTTTTTT. This encodes CASSVRGGTSNTGELFF.

The genes are TRBV25-1 and TRBJ2-1, with 7 bases lining up with TRBD2. V gave up 5 bases and J gave up 7 bases; unmatched junction bases: 2. From germline, CDR1 is MGHDK and CDR2 SYGVNS. This CDR3 is 12 amino acids long. The DNA for the CDR3 is TGTGCCAGCAGTAGGGAGGGTAATGAGCAGTTCTTC. It encodes CASSREGNEQFF.

This clone was seen a single time. This CDR3 reads CASSLGGRQYF. CDR3 in DNA: TGTGCCAGCAGCTTGGGAGGAAGGCAGTACTTC. J is TRBJ2-7 and V is TRBV5-6; no definite D call. The CDR3 totals 11 residues. V was pared by 0 bases and J by 9 bases, with 7 bases between. Germline V lookup: CDR1 SGHDT, CDR2 YYEEEE.

This clone appeared a single time. The gene calls are TRBV5-8 and TRBJ2-6, with D unclear. Per germline, CDR1 SGHTS and CDR2 YDEGEE. The CDR3 consists of 14 residues. V lost 1 base and J 2 bases, leaving 4 bases between the germline ends. In nucleotides, the CDR3 is TGTGCCAGCAGCTTGCGGCCTGGGGCCAACGTCCTGACTTTC. Amino acid sequence: CASSLRPGANVLTF. Complete variable domain (other parts from reference TRBV5-8 and TRBJ2-6): EAGVTQSPTHLIKTRGQQATLRCSPISGHTSVYWYQQALGLGLQFLLWYDEGEERNRGNFPPRFSGRQFPNYSSELNVNALELEDSALYLCASSLRPGANVLTFGAGSRLTVL.

This chain joins TRBV7-2 and TRBJ2-4; D may be TRBD2 (6 bases). The germline gives CDR1 SGHTA, CDR2 FQGNSA. V lost 1 base, J lost 7 bases, and 11 bases lay in between. The CDR3 extends over 14 amino acids. This CDR3 is CASSLGGGENIQYF. The CDR3 DNA is TGTGCCAGCAGCTTAGGAGGAGGGGAGAACATTCAGTACTTC.

This sequence joins TRBV7-3 and TRBJ2-2; TRBD1 agrees at 7 bases. V lost 5 bases and J lost 7; bases outside the gene matches: 7. This CDR3 region has 14 residues. Germline CDR1 and CDR2: SGHTA and FQGTGA. The CDR3 DNA follows: TGTGCCAGCAGCCCCACAGGGGTGGGCGGGGAGCTGTTTTTT. Its protein product is CASSPTGVGGELFF. The full variable domain, in which reference TRBV7-3 and TRBJ2-2 provide the parts outside the CDR3, is GAGVSQTPSNKVTEKGKYVELRCDPISGHTALYWYRQSLGQGPEFLIYFQGTGAADDSGLPNDRFFAVRPEGSVSTLKIQRTERGDSAVYLCASSPTGVGGELFFGEGSRLTVL.

The chain employs TRBV6-6 and TRBJ2-5, with D uncertain. The CDR3 contains 15 residues. Trimming pared 8 bases from V and 3 bases from J, leaving 19 bases between. Germline CDR1 reads MNHNY; CDR2 reads SVGAGI (reference sequence). The DNA for the CDR3 is TGTGCCAGCTCCCCTCGATATGTAGGGAAAGAGACCCAGTACTTC. Encoded protein: CASSPRYVGKETQYF.

The J gene is TRBJ2-3, the V gene TRBV10-1, with D perhaps TRBD2 (5 bases). The ends were cut back, 5 bases at V and 4 bases at J, with 10 bases in the middle. The CDR3 sequence is 13 residues long. Germline CDR1 WNHNN, CDR2 SYGVQD (reference sequence). This CDR3 reads CASSSGVADTQYF. The CDR3 region has the DNA TGCGCCAGCAGTAGCGGCGTCGCAGATACGCAGTATTTT.